This TCR beta chain came from a study of cytomegalovirus exposure and HLA in healthy donors. The CDR3 is 12 residues long. Germline lookup yields CDR1 SGDLS and CDR2 YYNGEE. V lost 3 bases and J 4 bases, leaving 7 bases between the germline ends. Study-wide results and caveats: Cytomegalovirus status was reportedly diagnosed by the classifier with high sensitivity and specificity.

The PCR made use of 60 Vbeta and 13 Jbeta primers. Clones were read by immunoSEQ multiplex PCR, and TCRdb kept only the in-frame ones, dropping some. The data show 90,000 to 100,000 clones, roughly two thirds seen once. For this clone: What it binds is not known.

Sequenced sample: PBMCs. This chain links TRBV9 with TRBJ1-2; D is unclear. This TCR derives from a female donor in good health and CMV-seronegative. CDR3 sequence (DNA): TGTGCCAGCAGCGCAGACTCCTATGGCTACACCTTC. It is translated as CASSADSYGYTF.